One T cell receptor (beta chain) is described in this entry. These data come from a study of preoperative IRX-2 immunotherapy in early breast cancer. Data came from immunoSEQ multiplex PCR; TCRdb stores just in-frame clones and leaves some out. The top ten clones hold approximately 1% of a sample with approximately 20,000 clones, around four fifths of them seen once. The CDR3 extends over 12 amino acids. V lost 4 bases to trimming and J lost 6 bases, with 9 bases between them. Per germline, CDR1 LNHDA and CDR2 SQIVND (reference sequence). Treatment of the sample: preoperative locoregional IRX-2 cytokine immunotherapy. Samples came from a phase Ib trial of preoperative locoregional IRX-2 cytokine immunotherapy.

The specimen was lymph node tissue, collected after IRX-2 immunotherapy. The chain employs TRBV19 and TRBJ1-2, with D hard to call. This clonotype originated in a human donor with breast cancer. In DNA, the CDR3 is TGTGCCAGTAGTACGCCCAGAGATGGCTACACCTTC. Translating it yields CASSTPRDGYTF. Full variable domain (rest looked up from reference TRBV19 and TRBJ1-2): DGGITQSPKYLFRKEGQNVTLSCEQNLNHDAMYWYRQDPGQGLRLIYYSQIVNDFQKGDIAEGYSVSREKKESFPLTVTSAQKNPTAFYLCASSTPRDGYTFGSGTRLTVV.